The rows below give T cell receptor beta chains drawn from one sample of a study of blood T cell repertoires in COVID-19. Assay: immunoSEQ multiplex PCR; the TCRdb copy retains only in-frame clones and omits some. The sample carries about 260,000 clones, about 88% recorded once. The sequenced sample consisted of peripheral blood. The receptor set was obtained from a man between 18 and 29 years old with active or convalescent COVID-19. The CDR3 runs from the conserved cysteine through the conserved F or W. The D gene is left open where the match is weak. Clone size is given for some rows only: seen once, a few or many times, or a class if the clone is expanded.

V gene	J gene	D gene	CDR3 length	clone size	CDR3 DNA	CDR3 protein
TRBV28	TRBJ2-2	TRBD2	15	NA	TGTGCCAGCATTAGGACGGGGGGTTTGGCCGGGGAGCTGTTTTTT	CASIRTGGLAGELFF
TRBV6-5	TRBJ2-7	NA	15	NA	TGTGCCAGCAGTTACTCGAGGAACAACTACTACGAGCAGTACTTC	CASSYSRNNYYEQYF
TRBV5-8	TRBJ2-7	NA	16	NA	TGTGCCAGCAGCTTGGTCTATAGGGGGTCGACCTACGAGCAGTACTTC	CASSLVYRGSTYEQYF
TRBV19	TRBJ1-5	NA	15	NA	TGTGCCAGTAGTATCAGTTGGGGCTACACGGAGCCCCAGCATTTT	CASSISWGYTEPQHF
TRBV7-9	TRBJ1-1	NA	13	NA	TGTGCCAGCAGCTTGGGGGGAGGCACTGAAGCTTTCTTT	CASSLGGGTEAFF
TRBV5-8	TRBJ2-7	TRBD2	15	NA	TGTGCCAGCAGCTTGAGATCAGCGGGAGTGGACGAGCAGTACTTC	CASSLRSAGVDEQYF
TRBV10-2	TRBJ2-4	NA	13	NA	TGCGCCAGCAGTGGAGGGTTGTGGAACATTCAGTACTTC	CASSGGLWNIQYF
TRBV3-1/TRBV3-2	TRBJ2-7	NA	13	few	TGTGCCAGCAGCGGGGCGGAGCACTACGAGCAGTACTTC	CASSGAEHYEQYF
TRBV4-3	TRBJ1-1	NA	15	NA	TGCGCCAGCAGTCAGGAGGCAGATATGAACACTGAAGCTTTCTTT	CASSQEADMNTEAFF
TRBV7-6	TRBJ2-3	TRBD2	15	NA	TGTGCCAGCAGCTCCCCCAGCGGGGGAACAGATACGCAGTATTTT	CASSSPSGGTDTQYF
TRBV21-1	TRBJ1-5	NA	8	NA	TGTGCCAGCCCTATAGGGGTTTTT	CASPIGVF
TRBV28	TRBJ2-5	TRBD2	16	NA	TGTGCCAGCAGTTTCCCAAAGGGACTAGGAAGAGAGACCCAGTACTTC	CASSFPKGLGRETQYF
TRBV19	TRBJ2-1	TRBD1	17	NA	TGTGCCAGTAGTCGGTCAGGGGGCCTTACGTCCTACAATGAGCAGTTCTTC	CASSRSGGLTSYNEQFF
TRBV2	TRBJ2-1	NA	13	NA	TGTGCCAGCAGGTACAGGGAAAGCAATGAGCAGTTCTTC	CASRYRESNEQFF
TRBV6-1	TRBJ2-7	NA	13	NA	TGTGCCAGCACTTTGGGGAGGGGGTACGAGCAGTACTTC	CASTLGRGYEQYF
TRBV3-1/TRBV3-2	TRBJ2-5	TRBD2	20	NA	TGTGCCAGCAGCTACCAACTTGGTGCTAGCGGGGGGATTCTCCAAGAGACCCAGTACTTC	CASSYQLGASGGILQETQYF
TRBV4-3	TRBJ1-5	NA	15	NA	TGCGCCAGCAGCCGTAGTCAGGGTGTCCGTCAGCCCCAGCATTTT	CASSRSQGVRQPQHF
TRBV7-2	TRBJ1-5	NA	15	once	TGTGCCAGCAGCTTTGGGGGGACCAGCGTGCAGCCCCAGCATTTT	CASSFGGTSVQPQHF
TRBV5-1	TRBJ2-7	NA	14	NA	TGCGCCAGCAGCTTGGCGGGACTCTCCTACGAGCAGTACTTC	CASSLAGLSYEQYF
TRBV2	TRBJ1-1	NA	14	NA	TGTGCCAGCAGCGCCGACGGCGGGAACACTGAAGCTTTCTTT	CASSADGGNTEAFF
TRBV6-5	TRBJ2-3	TRBD2	12	NA	TGTGCCAGCAGTAGCGGGAGAGATACGCAGTATTTT	CASSSGRDTQYF
TRBV28	TRBJ2-2	NA	12	NA	TGTGCCAGCAGTATAGAGGTCGGGGAGCTGTTTTTT	CASSIEVGELFF
TRBV12-3/TRBV12-4	TRBJ1-2	TRBD1	13	NA	TGTGCCAGCATGGGGACAGGGTACTATGGCTACACCTTC	CASMGTGYYGYTF
TRBV7-2	TRBJ2-5	NA	11	once	TGTGCCAGCAGCTTTCTGCGAGTCCAGTACTTC	CASSFLRVQYF
TRBV3-1/TRBV3-2	TRBJ2-7	NA	14	NA	TGTGCCAGCAGCCAAGCCGACAGTCTAGGCGAGCAGTACTTC	CASSQADSLGEQYF
TRBV28	TRBJ2-3	TRBD2	14	NA	TGTGCCACAACTAGCGGGGGGTCATACGGTACGCAGTATTTT	CATTSGGSYGTQYF
TRBV5-8	TRBJ1-5	TRBD1	14	NA	TGTGCCAGCAGCTACGGGACAGGGTATCAGCCCCAGCATTTT	CASSYGTGYQPQHF
TRBV7-3	TRBJ2-1	NA	13	NA	TGTGCCAGCAGCTCCCGCCGCGGCGGTGAGCAGTTCTTC	CASSSRRGGEQFF
TRBV5-6	TRBJ1-6	TRBD1	17	NA	TGTGCCAGCAGCGGAACACAGGGGAGCTCCTATAATTCACCCCTCCACTTT	CASSGTQGSSYNSPLHF
TRBV6-9	TRBJ1-5	TRBD1	18	NA	TGTGCCAGCAGTTATCTCGGCGGGACAGGGGAGAGCAATCAGCCCCAGCATTTT	CASSYLGGTGESNQPQHF
TRBV6-2/TRBV6-3	TRBJ2-5	TRBD2	18	NA	TGTGCCAGCAGTCAAACCCCCGTTCGACTAGCGGGGGAAGAGACCCAGTACTTC	CASSQTPVRLAGEETQYF
TRBV9	TRBJ2-1	TRBD2	17	NA	TGTGCCAGCAGCGTAGAATCTAGCGGGAGGTCCTACAATGAGCAGTTCTTC	CASSVESSGRSYNEQFF
TRBV10-2	TRBJ1-5	TRBD1	16	NA	TGCGCCAGCAGTGCCGACAGGGGGGTTAACAATCAGCCCCAGCATTTT	CASSADRGVNNQPQHF
TRBV5-1	TRBJ2-3	TRBD2	15	NA	TGCGCCAGCAGCTTGGGAGCGGGGGGGCCAGATACGCAGTATTTT	CASSLGAGGPDTQYF
TRBV24-1	TRBJ1-5	NA	13	NA	TGTGCCACCAGTCACGGGGAAAATCAGCCCCAGCATTTT	CATSHGENQPQHF
TRBV27	TRBJ2-3	NA	16	NA	TGTGCCAGCAGCGTACAGGGTTGGGGTAGGGGAGATACGCAGTATTTT	CASSVQGWGRGDTQYF
TRBV10-3	TRBJ1-3	TRBD1	16	NA	TGTGCCATCAGTGAGTTGGGACAGGCCTCTGGAAACACCATATATTTT	CAISELGQASGNTIYF
TRBV7-9	TRBJ2-5	TRBD1	15	NA	TGTGCCAGCAGCTTAGAAGTATGGGCAGGGGGGACCCAGTACTTC	CASSLEVWAGGTQYF
TRBV7-2	TRBJ2-5	TRBD1	15	NA	TGTGCCAGCAGCGATACCACAGGGGGCGGGGAGACCCAGTACTTC	CASSDTTGGGETQYF
TRBV19	TRBJ2-7	NA	15	NA	TGTGCCAGTGCCGTGGGAAGCGGTCCTTCCTACGAGCAGTACTTC	CASAVGSGPSYEQYF
TRBV2	TRBJ1-6	NA	14	NA	TGTGCCAGCAGTGGGGGACAACTCGAGCTACCCCTCCACTTT	CASSGGQLELPLHF
TRBV6-5	TRBJ2-6	NA	14	NA	TGTGCCAGCACGTCAGGGGTAGGGGCCAACGTCCTGACTTTC	CASTSGVGANVLTF
TRBV6-5	TRBJ2-2	TRBD1	16	NA	TGTGCCAGCAGTTACCCGACAGGGGTTGGCACCGGGGAGCTGTTTTTT	CASSYPTGVGTGELFF
TRBV29-1	TRBJ2-5	NA	12	NA	TGCAGCGTCGAAGGGCTAGTAGAGACCCAGTACTTC	CSVEGLVETQYF